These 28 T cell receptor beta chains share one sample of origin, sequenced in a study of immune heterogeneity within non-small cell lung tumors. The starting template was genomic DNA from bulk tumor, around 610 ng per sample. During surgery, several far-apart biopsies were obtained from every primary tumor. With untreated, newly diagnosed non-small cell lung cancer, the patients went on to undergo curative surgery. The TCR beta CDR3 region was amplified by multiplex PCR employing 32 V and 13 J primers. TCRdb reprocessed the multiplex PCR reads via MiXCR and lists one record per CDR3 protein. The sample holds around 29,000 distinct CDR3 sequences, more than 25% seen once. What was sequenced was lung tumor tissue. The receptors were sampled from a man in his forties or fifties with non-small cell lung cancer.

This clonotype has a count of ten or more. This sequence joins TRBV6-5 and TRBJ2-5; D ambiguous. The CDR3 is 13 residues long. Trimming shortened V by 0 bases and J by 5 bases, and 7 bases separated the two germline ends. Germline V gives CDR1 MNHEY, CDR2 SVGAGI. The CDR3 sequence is CASSYSVLETQYF. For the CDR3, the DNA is TGTGCCAGCAGTTACTCTGTGCTTGAGACCCAGTACTTC.

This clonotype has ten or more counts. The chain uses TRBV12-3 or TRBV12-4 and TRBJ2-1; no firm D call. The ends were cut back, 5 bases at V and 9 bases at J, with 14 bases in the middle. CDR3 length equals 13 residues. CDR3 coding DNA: TGTGCCAGCAGTCTACAATTGGGTGGTGAGCAGTTCTTC. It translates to CASSLQLGGEQFF.

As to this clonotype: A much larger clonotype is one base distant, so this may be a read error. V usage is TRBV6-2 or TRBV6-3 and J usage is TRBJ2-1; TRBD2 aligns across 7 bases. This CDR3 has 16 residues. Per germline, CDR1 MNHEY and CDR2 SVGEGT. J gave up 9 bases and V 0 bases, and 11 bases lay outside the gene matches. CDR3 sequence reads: CASSYSRTRGRGEQFF. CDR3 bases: TGTGCCAGCAGTTACTCCAGAACTAGAGGGAGGGGTGAGCAGTTCTTC.

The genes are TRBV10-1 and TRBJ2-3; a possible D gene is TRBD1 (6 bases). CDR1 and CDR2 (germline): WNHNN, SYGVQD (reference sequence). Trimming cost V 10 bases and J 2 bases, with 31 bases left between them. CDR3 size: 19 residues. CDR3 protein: CATTNPTGKAYWFTDTQYF. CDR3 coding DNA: TGCGCCACCACAAACCCCACAGGGAAGGCTTACTGGTTCACAGATACGCAGTATTTT.

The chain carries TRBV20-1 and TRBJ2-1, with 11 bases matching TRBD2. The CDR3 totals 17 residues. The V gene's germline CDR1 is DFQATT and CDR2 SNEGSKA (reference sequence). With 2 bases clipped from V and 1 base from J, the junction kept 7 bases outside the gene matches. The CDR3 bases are TGCAGTGCTAGAAAAGCCGGGACTAGCGGATCCTACAATGAGCAGTTCTTC. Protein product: CSARKAGTSGSYNEQFF.

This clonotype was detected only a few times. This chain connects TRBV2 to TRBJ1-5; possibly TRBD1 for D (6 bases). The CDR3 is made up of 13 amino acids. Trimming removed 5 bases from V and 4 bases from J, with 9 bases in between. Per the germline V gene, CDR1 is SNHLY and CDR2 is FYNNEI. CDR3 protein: CASSLGTNQPQHF. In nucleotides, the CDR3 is TGTGCCAGCAGTCTTGGGACAAATCAGCCCCAGCATTTT.

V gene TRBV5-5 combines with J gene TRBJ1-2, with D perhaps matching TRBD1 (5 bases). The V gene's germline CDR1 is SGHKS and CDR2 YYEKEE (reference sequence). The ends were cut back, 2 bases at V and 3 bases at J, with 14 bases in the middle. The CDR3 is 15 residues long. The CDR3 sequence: CASSFVRGGHYGYTF. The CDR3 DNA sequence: TGTGCCAGCAGCTTTGTTAGGGGCGGTCACTATGGCTACACCTTC.

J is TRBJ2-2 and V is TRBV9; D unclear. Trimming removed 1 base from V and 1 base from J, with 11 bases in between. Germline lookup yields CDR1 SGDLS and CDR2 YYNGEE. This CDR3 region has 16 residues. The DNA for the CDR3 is TGTGCCAGCAGCGTATCCCTCGTGGGGAACACCGGGGAGCTGTTTTTT. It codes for CASSVSLVGNTGELFF.

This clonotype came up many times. CDR3 sequence (DNA): TGTGCCAGCAGTGGGGGACAGGGAATAGTCTTTACCTTC. This codes for CASSGGQGIVFTF. The V call is TRBV12-3 or TRBV12-4, the J call TRBJ1-2, with 9 bases fitting TRBD1. V was pared by 5 bases and J by 14 bases, with 12 bases of the junction left unmatched. The CDR3 runs to 13 residues.

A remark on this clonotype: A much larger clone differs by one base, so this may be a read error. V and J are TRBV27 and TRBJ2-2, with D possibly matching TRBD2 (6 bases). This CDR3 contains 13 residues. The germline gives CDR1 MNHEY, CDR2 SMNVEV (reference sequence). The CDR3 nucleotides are TGTGCCAGCAGCGGACTTTTTGGCGGGGAGCTGTCTTTT. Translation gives CASSGLFGGELSF.

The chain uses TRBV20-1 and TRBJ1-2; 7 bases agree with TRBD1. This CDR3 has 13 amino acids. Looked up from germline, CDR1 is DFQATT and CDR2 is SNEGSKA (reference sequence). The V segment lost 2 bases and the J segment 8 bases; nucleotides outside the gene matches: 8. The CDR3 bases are TGCAGTGCTAGAACAGGCAACAGGGGAGGCTACACCTTC. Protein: CSARTGNRGGYTF.

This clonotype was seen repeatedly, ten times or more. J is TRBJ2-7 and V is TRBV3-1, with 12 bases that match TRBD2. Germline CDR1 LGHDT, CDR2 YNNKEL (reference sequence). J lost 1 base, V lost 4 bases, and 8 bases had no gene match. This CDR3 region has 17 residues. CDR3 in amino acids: CASSRSRLAGESYEQYF. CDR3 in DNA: TGTGCCAGCAGCCGTAGTCGACTAGCGGGAGAGTCCTACGAGCAGTACTTC.

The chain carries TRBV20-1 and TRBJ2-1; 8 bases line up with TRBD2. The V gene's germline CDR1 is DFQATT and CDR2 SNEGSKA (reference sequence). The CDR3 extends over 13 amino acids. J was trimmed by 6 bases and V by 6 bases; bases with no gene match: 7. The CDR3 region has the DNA TGCAGTGCCCAACGAACTAGCGGCAATGAGCAGTTCTTC. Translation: CSAQRTSGNEQFF.

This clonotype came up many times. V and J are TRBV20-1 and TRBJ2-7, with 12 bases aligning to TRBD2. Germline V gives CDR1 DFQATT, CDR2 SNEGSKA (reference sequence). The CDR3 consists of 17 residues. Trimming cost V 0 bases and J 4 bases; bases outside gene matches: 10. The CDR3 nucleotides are TGCAGTGCTAGAGATGGACGACTAGCGGGAGTGACGTACGAGCAGTACTTC. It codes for CSARDGRLAGVTYEQYF.

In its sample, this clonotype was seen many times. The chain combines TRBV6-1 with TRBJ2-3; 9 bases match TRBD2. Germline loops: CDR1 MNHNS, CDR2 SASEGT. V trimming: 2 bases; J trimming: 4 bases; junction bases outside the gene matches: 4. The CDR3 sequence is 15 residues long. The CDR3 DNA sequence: TGTGCCAGCAGTGAATCAGCGGGAGGACCAGATACGCAGTATTTT. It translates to CASSESAGGPDTQYF.

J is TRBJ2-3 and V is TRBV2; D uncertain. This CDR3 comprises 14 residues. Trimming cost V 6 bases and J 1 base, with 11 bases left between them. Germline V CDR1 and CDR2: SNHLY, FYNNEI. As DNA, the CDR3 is TGTGCCAGCAGGCTCAGCCGGGGCACAGATACGCAGTATTTT. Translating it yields CASRLSRGTDTQYF.

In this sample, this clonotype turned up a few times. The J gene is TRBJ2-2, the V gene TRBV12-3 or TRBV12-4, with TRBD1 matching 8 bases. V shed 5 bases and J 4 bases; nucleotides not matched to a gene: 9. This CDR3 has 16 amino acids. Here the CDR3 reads CASSPGGRWSTGELFF. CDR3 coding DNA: TGTGCCAGCAGTCCAGGGGGCAGGTGGAGCACCGGGGAGCTGTTTTTT.

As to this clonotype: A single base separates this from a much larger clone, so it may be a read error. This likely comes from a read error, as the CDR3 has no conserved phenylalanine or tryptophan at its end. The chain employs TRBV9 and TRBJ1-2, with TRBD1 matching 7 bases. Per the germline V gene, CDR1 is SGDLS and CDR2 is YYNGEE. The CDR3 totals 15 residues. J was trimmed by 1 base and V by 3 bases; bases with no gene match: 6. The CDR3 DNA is TGTGCCAGCAGCGGCCAGGGGGTGGGTAACTATGGCTACACCCTC. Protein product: CASSGQGVGNYGYTL.

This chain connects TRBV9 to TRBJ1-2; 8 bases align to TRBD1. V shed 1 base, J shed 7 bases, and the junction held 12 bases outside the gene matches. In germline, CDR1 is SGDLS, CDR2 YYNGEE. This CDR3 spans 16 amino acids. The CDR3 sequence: CASSVSSWTGICGYTF. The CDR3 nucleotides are TGTGCCAGCAGCGTATCCTCCTGGACAGGGATCTGTGGCTACACCTTC.

CDR3 in amino acids: CASSLGDTGELFF. CDR3 nucleotide sequence: TGTGCCAGCAGCTTAGGGGACACCGGGGAGCTGTTTTTT. This chain connects TRBV11-3 to TRBJ2-2, with D unclear. V lost 1 base and J 3 bases, leaving 3 bases between the germline ends. The CDR3 spans 13 residues. Germline V gene data show CDR1 as SGHNT and CDR2 as YENEEA.

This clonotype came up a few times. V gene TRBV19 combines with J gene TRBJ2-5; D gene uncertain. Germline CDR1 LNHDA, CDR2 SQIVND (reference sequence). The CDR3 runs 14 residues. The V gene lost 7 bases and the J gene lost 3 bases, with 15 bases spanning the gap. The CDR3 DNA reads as TGTGCCAGTACCCCGACGAGAAAAGAAGAGACCCAGTACTTC. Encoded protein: CASTPTRKEETQYF.

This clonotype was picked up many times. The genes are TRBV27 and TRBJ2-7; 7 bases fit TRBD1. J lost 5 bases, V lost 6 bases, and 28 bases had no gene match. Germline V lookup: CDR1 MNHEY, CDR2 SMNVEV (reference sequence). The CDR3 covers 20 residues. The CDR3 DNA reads TGTGCCAGCAGACTCGTCGCTACCGGGACAGTGGGTGGAGGAGGCAACGAGCAGTACTTC. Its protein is CASRLVATGTVGGGGNEQYF.

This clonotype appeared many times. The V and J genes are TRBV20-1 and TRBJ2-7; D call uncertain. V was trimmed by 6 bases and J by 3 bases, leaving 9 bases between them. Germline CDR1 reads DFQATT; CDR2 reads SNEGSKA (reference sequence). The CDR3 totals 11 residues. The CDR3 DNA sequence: TGCAGTGCCGATTTGGGCTACGAGCAGTACTTC. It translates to CSADLGYEQYF.

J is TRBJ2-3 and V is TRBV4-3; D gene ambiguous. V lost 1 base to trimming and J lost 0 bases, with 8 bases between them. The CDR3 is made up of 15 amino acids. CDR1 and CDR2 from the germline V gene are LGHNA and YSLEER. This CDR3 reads CASSQARTSTDTQYF. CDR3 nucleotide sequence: TGCGCCAGCAGCCAAGCAAGAACTAGCACAGATACGCAGTATTTT.

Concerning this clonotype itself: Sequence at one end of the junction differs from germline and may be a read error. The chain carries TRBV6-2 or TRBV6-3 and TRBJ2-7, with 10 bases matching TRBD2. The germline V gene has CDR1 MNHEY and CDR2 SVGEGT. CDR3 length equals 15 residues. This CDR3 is CASSLASGSLYKQYF. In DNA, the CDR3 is TGTGCCAGCAGTTTGGCTAGCGGGAGTCTCTACAAGCAGTACTTC.

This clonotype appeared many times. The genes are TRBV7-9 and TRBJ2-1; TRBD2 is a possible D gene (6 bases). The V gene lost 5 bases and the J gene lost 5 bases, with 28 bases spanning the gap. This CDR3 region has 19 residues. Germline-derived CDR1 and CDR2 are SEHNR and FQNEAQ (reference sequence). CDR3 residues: CASSIHPGIRDFTDNEQFF. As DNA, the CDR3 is TGTGCCAGCAGCATACACCCCGGCATCAGGGACTTTACTGACAATGAGCAGTTCTTC.

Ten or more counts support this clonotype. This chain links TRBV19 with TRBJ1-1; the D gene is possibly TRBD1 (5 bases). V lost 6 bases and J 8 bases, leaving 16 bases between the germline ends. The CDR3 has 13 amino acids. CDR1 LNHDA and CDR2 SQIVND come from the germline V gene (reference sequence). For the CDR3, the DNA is TGTGCCAGTAGCACCGGGGGTACGGACGAAGCTTTCTTT. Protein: CASSTGGTDEAFF.

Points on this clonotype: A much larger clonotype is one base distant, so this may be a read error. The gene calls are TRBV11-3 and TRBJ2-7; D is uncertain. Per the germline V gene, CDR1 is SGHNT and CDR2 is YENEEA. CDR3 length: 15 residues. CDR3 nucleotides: TGTGCCAGCAGCTTTAGGCAGAAAAGCTCCTACGAGCACTACTTC. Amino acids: CASSFRQKSSYEHYF.